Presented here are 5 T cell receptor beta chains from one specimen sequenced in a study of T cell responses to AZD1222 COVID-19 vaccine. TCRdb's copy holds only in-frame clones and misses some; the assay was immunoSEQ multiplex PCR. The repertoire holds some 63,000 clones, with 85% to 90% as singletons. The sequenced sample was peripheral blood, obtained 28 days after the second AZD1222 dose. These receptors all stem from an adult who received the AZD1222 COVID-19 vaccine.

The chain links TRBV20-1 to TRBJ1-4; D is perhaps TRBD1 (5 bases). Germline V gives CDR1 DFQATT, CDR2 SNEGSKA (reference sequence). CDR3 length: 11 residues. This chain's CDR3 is CMVRVNEKLFF. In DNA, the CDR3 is TGCATGGTCAGGGTTAATGAAAAACTGTTTTTT.

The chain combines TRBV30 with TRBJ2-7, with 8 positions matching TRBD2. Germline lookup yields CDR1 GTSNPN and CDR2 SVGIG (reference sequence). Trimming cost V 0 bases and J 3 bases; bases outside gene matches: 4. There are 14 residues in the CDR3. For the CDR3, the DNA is TGTGCCTGGAGTGTCGGGCGGGGGGTCTACGAGCAGTACTTC. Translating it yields CAWSVGRGVYEQYF.

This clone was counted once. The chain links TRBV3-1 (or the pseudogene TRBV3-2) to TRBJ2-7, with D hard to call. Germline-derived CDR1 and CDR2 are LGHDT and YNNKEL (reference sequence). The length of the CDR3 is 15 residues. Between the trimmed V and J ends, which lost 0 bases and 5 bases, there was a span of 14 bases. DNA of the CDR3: TGTGCCAGCAGCCAAGAGATCGGTCCCTCGGACGAGCAGTACTTC. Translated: CASSQEIGPSDEQYF.

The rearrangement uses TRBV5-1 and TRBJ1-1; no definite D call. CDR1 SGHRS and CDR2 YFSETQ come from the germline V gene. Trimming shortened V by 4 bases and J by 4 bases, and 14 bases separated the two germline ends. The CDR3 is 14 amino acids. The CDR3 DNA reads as TGCGCCAGCAGCCTCGGGAGTGCGAGCACTGAAGCTTTCTTT. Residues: CASSLGSASTEAFF.

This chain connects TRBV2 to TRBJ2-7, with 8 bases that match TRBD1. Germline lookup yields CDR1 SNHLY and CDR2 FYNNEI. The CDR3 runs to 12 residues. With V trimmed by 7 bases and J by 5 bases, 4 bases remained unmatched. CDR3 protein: CASKTGDNEQYF. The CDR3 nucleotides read TGTGCCAGCAAGACAGGGGACAACGAGCAGTACTTC.